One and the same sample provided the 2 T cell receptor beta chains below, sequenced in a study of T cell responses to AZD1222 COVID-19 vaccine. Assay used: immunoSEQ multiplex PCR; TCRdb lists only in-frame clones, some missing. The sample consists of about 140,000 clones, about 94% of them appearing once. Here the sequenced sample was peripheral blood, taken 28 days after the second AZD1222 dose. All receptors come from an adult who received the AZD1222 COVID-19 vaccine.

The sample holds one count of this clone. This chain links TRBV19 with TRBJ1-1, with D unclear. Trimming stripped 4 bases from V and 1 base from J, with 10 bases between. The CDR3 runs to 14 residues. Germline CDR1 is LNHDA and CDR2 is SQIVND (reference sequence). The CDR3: CASSKLDGNTEAFF. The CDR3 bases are TGTGCCAGTAGTAAGCTCGACGGGAACACTGAAGCTTTCTTT.

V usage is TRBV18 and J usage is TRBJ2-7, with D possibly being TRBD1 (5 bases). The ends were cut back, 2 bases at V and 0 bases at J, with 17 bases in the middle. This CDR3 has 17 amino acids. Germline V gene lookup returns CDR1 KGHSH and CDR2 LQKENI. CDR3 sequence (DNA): TGTGCCAGCTCACCATACAGGTCTGAAAGGAGCTCCTACGAGCAGTACTTC. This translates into CASSPYRSERSSYEQYF.